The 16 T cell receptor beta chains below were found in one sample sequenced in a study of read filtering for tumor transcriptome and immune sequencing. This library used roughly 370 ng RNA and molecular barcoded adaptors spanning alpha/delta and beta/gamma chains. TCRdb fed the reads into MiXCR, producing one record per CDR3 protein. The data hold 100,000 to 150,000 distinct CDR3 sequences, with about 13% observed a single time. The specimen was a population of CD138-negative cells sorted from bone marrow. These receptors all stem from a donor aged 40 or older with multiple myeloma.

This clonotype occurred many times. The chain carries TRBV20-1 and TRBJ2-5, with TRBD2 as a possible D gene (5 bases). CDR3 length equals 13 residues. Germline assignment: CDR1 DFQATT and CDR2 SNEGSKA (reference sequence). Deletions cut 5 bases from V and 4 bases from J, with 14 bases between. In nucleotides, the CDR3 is TGCAGTGCTCAGCGGCTTGACGGAGAGACCCAGTACTTC. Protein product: CSAQRLDGETQYF.

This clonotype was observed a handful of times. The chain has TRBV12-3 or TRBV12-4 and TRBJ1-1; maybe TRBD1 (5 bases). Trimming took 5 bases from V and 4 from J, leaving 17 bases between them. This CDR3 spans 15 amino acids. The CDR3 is CASSTLGPGGTEAFF. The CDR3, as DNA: TGTGCCAGCAGTACCCTGGGGCCTGGGGGCACTGAAGCTTTCTTT.

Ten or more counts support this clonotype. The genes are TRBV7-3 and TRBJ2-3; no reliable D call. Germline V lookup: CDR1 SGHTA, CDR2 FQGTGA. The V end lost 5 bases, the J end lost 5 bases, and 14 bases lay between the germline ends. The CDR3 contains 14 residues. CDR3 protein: CASSPRVDGDTQYF. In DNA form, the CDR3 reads TGTGCCAGCAGCCCTCGGGTAGACGGAGATACGCAGTATTTT.

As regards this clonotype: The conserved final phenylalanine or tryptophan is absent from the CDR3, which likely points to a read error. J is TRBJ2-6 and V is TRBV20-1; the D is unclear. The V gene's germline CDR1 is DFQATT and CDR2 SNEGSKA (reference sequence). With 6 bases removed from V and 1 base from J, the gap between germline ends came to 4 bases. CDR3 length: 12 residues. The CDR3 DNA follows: TGCAGTGCCCCGTCTGGGGCCAACGTCCTGACTTCC. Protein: CSAPSGANVLTS.

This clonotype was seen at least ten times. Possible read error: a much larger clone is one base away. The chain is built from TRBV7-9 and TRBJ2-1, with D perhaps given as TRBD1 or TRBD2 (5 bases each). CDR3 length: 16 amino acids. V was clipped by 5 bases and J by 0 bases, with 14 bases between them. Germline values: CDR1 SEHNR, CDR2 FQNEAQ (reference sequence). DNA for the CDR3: TGTGCCAGCAGCCCAAGGGCAGGGAGCTCCTACAATGAGCAGTTCTTC. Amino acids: CASSPRAGSSYNEQFF.

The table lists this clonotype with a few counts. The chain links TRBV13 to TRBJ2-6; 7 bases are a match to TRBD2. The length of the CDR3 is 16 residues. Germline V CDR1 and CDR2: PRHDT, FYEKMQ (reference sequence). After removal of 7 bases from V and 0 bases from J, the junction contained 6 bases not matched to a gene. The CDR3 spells CASNWGGISGANVLTF. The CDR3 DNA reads TGTGCCAGCAACTGGGGGGGAATCTCTGGGGCCAACGTCCTGACTTTC. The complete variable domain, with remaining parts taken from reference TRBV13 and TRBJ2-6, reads AAGVIQSPRHLIKEKRETATLKCYPIPRHDTVYWYQQGPGQDPQFLISFYEKMQSDKGSIPDRFSAQQFSDYHSELNMSSLELGDSALYFCASNWGGISGANVLTFGAGSRLTVL.

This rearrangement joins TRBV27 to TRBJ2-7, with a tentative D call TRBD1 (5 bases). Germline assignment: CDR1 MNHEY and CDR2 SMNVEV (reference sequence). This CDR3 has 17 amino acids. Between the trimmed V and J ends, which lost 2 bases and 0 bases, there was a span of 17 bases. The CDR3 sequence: CASSLRMGLSGSYEQYF. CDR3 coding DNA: TGTGCCAGCAGTTTACGTATGGGGCTGTCAGGCTCCTACGAGCAGTACTTC.

The DNA for the CDR3 is TGCAGTGCTCCCAAGACTAGCGGGATCTCCTACGAGCAGTACTTC. Protein product: CSAPKTSGISYEQYF. J is TRBJ2-7 and V is TRBV20-1; 11 bases line up with TRBD2. From germline, CDR1 is DFQATT and CDR2 SNEGSKA (reference sequence). The junction had 6 bases not matched to a gene; V was cut back by 5 bases and J by 0 bases. The CDR3 length is 15 residues.

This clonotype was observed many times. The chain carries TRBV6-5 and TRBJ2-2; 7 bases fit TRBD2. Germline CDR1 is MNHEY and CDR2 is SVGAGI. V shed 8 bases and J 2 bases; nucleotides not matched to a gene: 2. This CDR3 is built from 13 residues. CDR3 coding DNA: TGTGCCAGCGGGACTACCAACACCGGGGAGCTGTTTTTT. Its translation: CASGTTNTGELFF.

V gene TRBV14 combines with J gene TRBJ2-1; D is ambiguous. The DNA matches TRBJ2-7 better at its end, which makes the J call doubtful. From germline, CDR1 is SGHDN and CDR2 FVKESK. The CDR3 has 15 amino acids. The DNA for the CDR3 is TGTGCCAGCAGCCCCGTTCCACGCTCCTACAATGAGCAGTACTTC. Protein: CASSPVPRSYNEQYF.

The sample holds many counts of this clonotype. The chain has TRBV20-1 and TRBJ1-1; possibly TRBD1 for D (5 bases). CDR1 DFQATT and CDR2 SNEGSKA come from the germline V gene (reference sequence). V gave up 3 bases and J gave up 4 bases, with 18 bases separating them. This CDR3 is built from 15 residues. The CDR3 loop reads CSASAPTGLGTEAFF. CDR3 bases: TGCAGTGCTAGCGCACCTACGGGGCTCGGCACTGAAGCTTTCTTT.

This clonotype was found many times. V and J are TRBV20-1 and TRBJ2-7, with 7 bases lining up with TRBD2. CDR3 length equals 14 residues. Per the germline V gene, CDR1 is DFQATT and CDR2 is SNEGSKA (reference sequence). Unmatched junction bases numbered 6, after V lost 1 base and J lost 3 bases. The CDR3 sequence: CSARVSSGSYEQYF. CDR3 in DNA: TGCAGTGCTAGAGTTTCTAGCGGAAGCTACGAGCAGTACTTC.

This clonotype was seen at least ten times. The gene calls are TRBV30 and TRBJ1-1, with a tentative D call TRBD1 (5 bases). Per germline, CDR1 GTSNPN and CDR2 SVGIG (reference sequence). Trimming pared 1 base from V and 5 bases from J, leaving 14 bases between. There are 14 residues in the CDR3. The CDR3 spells CAWSGGHPRTEAFF. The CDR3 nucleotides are TGTGCCTGGAGTGGCGGACACCCTAGAACTGAAGCTTTCTTT.

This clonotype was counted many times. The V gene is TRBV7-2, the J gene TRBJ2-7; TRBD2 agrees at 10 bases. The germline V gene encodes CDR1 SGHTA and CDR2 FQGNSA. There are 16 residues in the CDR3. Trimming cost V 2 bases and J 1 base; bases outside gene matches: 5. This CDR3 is CASSLPTSGRSYEQYF. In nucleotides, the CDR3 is TGTGCCAGCAGCTTACCGACTAGCGGGCGGTCCTACGAGCAGTACTTC.

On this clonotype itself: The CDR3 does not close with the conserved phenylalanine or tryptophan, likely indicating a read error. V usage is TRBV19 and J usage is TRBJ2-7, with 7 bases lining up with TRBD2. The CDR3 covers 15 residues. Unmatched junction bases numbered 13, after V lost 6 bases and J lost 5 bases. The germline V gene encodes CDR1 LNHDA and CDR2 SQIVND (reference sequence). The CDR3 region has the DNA TGTGCCAGTAGGTTCCGGGGGGAAGTTAGCGACGAGCAGTACTCC. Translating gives CASRFRGEVSDEQYS.

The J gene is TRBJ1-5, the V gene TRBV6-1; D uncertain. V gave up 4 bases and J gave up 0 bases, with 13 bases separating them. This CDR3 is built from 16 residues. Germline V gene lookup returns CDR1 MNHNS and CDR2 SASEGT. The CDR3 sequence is CASSGVGLFSNQPQHF. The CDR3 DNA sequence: TGTGCCAGCAGTGGGGTCGGCCTCTTTAGCAATCAGCCCCAGCATTTT.